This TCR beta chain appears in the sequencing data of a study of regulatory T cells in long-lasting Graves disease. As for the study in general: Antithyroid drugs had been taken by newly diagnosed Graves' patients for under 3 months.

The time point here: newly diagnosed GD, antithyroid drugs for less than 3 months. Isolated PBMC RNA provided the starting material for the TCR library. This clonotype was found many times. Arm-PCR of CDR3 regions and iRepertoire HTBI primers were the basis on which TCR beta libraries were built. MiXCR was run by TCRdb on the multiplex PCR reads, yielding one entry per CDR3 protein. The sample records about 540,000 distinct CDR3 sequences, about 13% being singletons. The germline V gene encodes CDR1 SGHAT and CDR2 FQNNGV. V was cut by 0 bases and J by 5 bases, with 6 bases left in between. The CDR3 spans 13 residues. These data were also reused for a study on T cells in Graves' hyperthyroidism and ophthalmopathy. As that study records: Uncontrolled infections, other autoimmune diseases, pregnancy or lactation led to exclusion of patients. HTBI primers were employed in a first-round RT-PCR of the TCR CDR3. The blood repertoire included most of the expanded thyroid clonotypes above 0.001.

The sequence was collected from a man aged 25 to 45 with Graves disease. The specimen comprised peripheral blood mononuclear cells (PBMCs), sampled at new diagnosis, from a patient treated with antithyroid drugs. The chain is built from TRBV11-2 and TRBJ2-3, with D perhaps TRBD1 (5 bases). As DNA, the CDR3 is TGTGCCAGCAGCTTAGACCAGGGAGATACGCAGTATTTT. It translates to CASSLDQGDTQYF.